This entry describes one TCR beta chain. This record comes from a study of technical replicates of blood from a few donors. Here immunoSEQ multiplex PCR was the method, and the copy in TCRdb shows in-frame clones only, minus some. Of about 97,000 clones listed, about 95% are singletons. The TCR originated in a human donor in good health. Sequencing used T cells isolated from PBMCs.

CDR3 sequence reads: CASSLGLGGTGELFF. The CDR3 DNA sequence: TGTGCCAGCAGCTTGGGTTTGGGGGGGACCGGGGAGCTGTTTTTT. This chain links TRBV7-2 with TRBJ2-2; 7 nucleotides agree with TRBD2. The CDR3 has 15 residues. Looked up from germline, CDR1 is SGHTA and CDR2 is FQGNSA. J lost 5 bases, V lost 3 bases, and 6 bases had no gene match. The full variable domain, its missing parts supplied by reference TRBV7-2 and TRBJ2-2, is GAGVSQSPSNKVTEKGKDVELRCDPISGHTALYWYRQSLGQGLEFLIYFQGNSAPDKSGLPSDRFSAERTGGSVSTLTIQRTQQEDSAVYLCASSLGLGGTGELFFGEGSRLTVL.